This T cell receptor (beta chain) was documented in a study of STAT5B mutations in CD4+ large granular lymphocyte leukemia. The overall study: Among healthy donors, a particular HLA allele went with more CDR3 'QG' motifs.

Profiling relied on immunoSEQ multiplex PCR, and the TCRdb table lists in-frame clones only, not all of them. Of more than 30,000 clones in the sample, around 90% are singletons; the top ten hold about 0.41%. Study-wide findings and caveats: Top patient clones used TRBV06 genes more often: 8/27 versus 2/35 in controls.

The CDR3 covers 13 residues. Per germline, CDR1 MNHNS and CDR2 SASEGT. Trimming removed 2 bases at V and 11 bases at J, with 13 bases between. In the case of this clone: The antigen is undetermined.

The sequencing sample was made of CD4+ T cells from blood buffy coats. V usage is TRBV6-1 and J usage is TRBJ2-1; TRBD2 is a possible D gene (5 bases). The TCR was taken from a human donor in good health. The CDR3 DNA reads TGTGCCAGCAGTGAAACTGCGGGCAGTAAGCAGTTCTTC. Translating gives CASSETAGSKQFF.